These 20 T cell receptor beta chains came from one sample sequenced in a study of blood T cell repertoires in COVID-19. The assay was immunoSEQ multiplex PCR, and TCRdb's table has in-frame clones only and misses some. In the table there are roughly 400,000 clones, less than 95% of which are singletons. What was sequenced was PBMCs or T cells enriched from blood (not recorded which). The receptors derive from a young man who had recovered from COVID-19.

The V call is TRBV4-1, the J call TRBJ2-5, with TRBD1 matching over 8 bases. The CDR3 spans 15 residues. V trimming: 3 bases; J trimming: 7 bases; junction bases outside the gene matches: 10. CDR1 and CDR2 (germline): MGHRA, YSYEKL. This chain's CDR3 is CASSQVQGARTTQYF. The CDR3 DNA reads as TGCGCCAGCAGCCAGGTGCAGGGGGCTCGAACGACCCAGTACTTC.

CDR3 protein: CASKTGTSSYNEQFF. Here the CDR3 DNA reads TGTGCCAGCAAAACCGGGACTAGCTCCTACAATGAGCAGTTCTTC. The rearrangement joins TRBV28 to TRBJ2-1, with 8 nucleotides matching TRBD2. This CDR3 contains 15 residues. V shed 7 bases, J shed 0 bases, and the junction held 5 bases outside the gene matches. Germline CDR1 reads MDHEN; CDR2 reads SYDVKM.

The chain carries TRBV4-1 and TRBJ1-2; 10 nucleotides agree with TRBD1. CDR1 and CDR2 from the germline V gene are MGHRA and YSYEKL. J was trimmed by 8 bases and V by 4 bases; bases with no gene match: 7. This CDR3 has 14 amino acids. The CDR3 region is CASSLQGQGLGYTF. The CDR3 DNA follows: TGCGCCAGCAGCCTACAGGGACAGGGGTTGGGCTACACCTTC.

The rearrangement joins TRBV10-3 to TRBJ2-7, with D possibly being TRBD1 (5 bases). V gave up 3 bases and J gave up 11 bases, with 17 bases separating them. Germline CDR1 ENHRY, CDR2 SYGVKD. The CDR3 is 13 residues long. CDR3 protein: CAISDYDRPSEYF. DNA of the CDR3: TGTGCCATCAGTGATTACGACAGACCCTCGGAGTACTTC.

The V call is TRBV14, the J call TRBJ2-5; D call uncertain. Germline V CDR1 and CDR2: SGHDN, FVKESK. V gave up 5 bases and J gave up 5 bases, with 9 bases separating them. This CDR3 contains 12 residues. CDR3: CASSLQWETQYF. As DNA, the CDR3 is TGTGCCAGCAGCTTACAGTGGGAGACCCAGTACTTC.

The rearrangement uses TRBV9 and TRBJ1-1; no definite D call. The germline V and J ends were trimmed by 0 bases and 1 base, with 4 bases remaining between them. Germline V gives CDR1 SGDLS, CDR2 YYNGEE. CDR3 size: 13 residues. In DNA form, the CDR3 reads TGTGCCAGCAGCGTAGACGGGAACACTGAAGCTTTCTTT. This sequence encodes CASSVDGNTEAFF.

This clone was recorded once. The chain recombines TRBV19 with TRBJ2-2; the D is unclear. This CDR3 contains 15 residues. Trimming removed 8 bases from V and 0 bases from J, with 13 bases in between. Germline loops: CDR1 LNHDA, CDR2 SQIVND (reference sequence). The CDR3 loop is CASRKSLTNTGELFF. DNA for the CDR3: TGTGCCAGTCGTAAAAGCCTGACGAACACCGGGGAGCTGTTTTTT.

V gene TRBV27 combines with J gene TRBJ2-7; a possible D gene is TRBD2 (6 bases). CDR1 and CDR2 from the germline V gene are MNHEY and SMNVEV (reference sequence). The CDR3 is made up of 14 amino acids. V was pared by 3 bases and J by 2 bases, with 11 bases between. The CDR3: CASSFSGEAYEQYF. The CDR3, as DNA: TGTGCCAGCAGTTTCAGTGGGGAGGCCTACGAGCAGTACTTC.

This chain links TRBV7-2 with TRBJ2-7; 11 bases line up with TRBD1. The CDR3 totals 16 residues. The ends lost 3 bases at V and 3 bases at J; junction bases unmatched: 7. Germline loops: CDR1 SGHTA, CDR2 FQGNSA. CDR3 nucleotide sequence: TGTGCCAGCAGCTTCGGGACAGGGGGTCGGGGCTACGAGCAGTACTTC. Encoded protein: CASSFGTGGRGYEQYF.

The CDR3 nucleotides read TGTGCCAGCAGTGACTCAGCGGGAGGGCCAGCCCGTCGCCCTGAGCAGTTCTTC. It is translated as CASSDSAGGPARRPEQFF. The gene calls are TRBV6-4 and TRBJ2-1; 10 bases fit TRBD2. The CDR3 is 18 residues long. Germline values: CDR1 MRHNA, CDR2 SNTAGT. V gave up 0 bases and J gave up 9 bases; unmatched junction bases: 14.

The V call is TRBV19, the J call TRBJ1-4; D is ambiguous. Deletions cut 7 bases from V and 8 bases from J, with 23 bases between. Germline-derived CDR1 and CDR2 are LNHDA and SQIVND (reference sequence). This CDR3 region has 16 residues. The CDR3 DNA reads TGTGCCAGTACTCCCAATGGAGCCCAAAGACGGGAAAAACTGTTTTTT. It translates to CASTPNGAQRREKLFF.

The J gene is TRBJ1-2, the V gene TRBV27, with D tentatively TRBD1 (5 bases). CDR1 is MNHEY and CDR2 is SMNVEV in the germline V gene (reference sequence). The V end lost 6 bases, the J end lost 3 bases, and 11 bases lay between the germline ends. The CDR3 loop spans 13 amino acids. The CDR3 nucleotides are TGTGCCAGCAGCCCGGAGGGGTACTATGGCTACACCTTC. Protein: CASSPEGYYGYTF.

V and J are TRBV30 and TRBJ2-7; no reliable D call. Per germline, CDR1 GTSNPN and CDR2 SVGIG (reference sequence). The germline V and J ends were trimmed by 2 bases and 4 bases, with 12 bases remaining between them. The CDR3 spans 13 residues. DNA of the CDR3: TGTGCCTGGAGTCTGCCCGCAGGATACGAGCAGTACTTC. Its protein product is CAWSLPAGYEQYF.

The CDR3 protein is CASTPGQGSPLHF. Written as DNA, the CDR3 is TGTGCCAGTACACCGGGACAGGGGTCACCCCTCCACTTT. The chain employs TRBV19 and TRBJ1-6, with TRBD1 matching over 10 bases. Trimming at V came to 7 bases and at J to 10 bases, leaving 4 bases not matched to a gene. The CDR3 runs 13 residues. The V gene's germline CDR1 is LNHDA and CDR2 SQIVND (reference sequence).

The chain is built from TRBV28 and TRBJ1-2, with D possibly matching TRBD1 (6 bases). The CDR3 has 14 residues. Trimming cost V 7 bases and J 3 bases, with 15 bases left between them. Germline V gives CDR1 MDHEN, CDR2 SYDVKM. As DNA, the CDR3 is TGTGCCAGCACGATAACAGGGACCCACTATGGCTACACCTTC. Protein product: CASTITGTHYGYTF.

V and J are TRBV28 and TRBJ2-1, with TRBD2 matching over 10 bases. Germline CDR1 reads MDHEN; CDR2 reads SYDVKM. This CDR3 region has 14 residues. J was trimmed by 2 bases and V by 8 bases; bases with no gene match: 3. The CDR3 DNA is TGTGCCAGCTCGAGCGGGGGGGCCTACAATGAGCAGTTCTTC. This codes for CASSSGGAYNEQFF.

The J gene is TRBJ2-3, the V gene TRBV5-1; 12 bases fit TRBD2. With 6 bases clipped from V and 8 bases from J, the junction kept 7 bases outside the gene matches. This CDR3 has 14 residues. CDR1 is SGHRS, CDR2 YFSETQ, per germline. The DNA for the CDR3 is TGCGCCAGCACGCCTAGCGGGGGGGCCGCTACGCAGTATTTT. The encoded protein is CASTPSGGAATQYF.

This chain links TRBV5-8 with TRBJ2-1, with 7 bases matching TRBD1. CDR3 length equals 15 residues. Per the germline V gene, CDR1 is SGHTS and CDR2 is YDEGEE. V shed 5 bases and J 6 bases; nucleotides not matched to a gene: 11. In DNA, the CDR3 is TGTGCCAGCAGGAAAAGGGGGCGCCTTTCCAATGAGCAGTTCTTC. It encodes CASRKRGRLSNEQFF.

This clone showed up just once. This chain links TRBV4-2 with TRBJ1-4; D is undetermined. V lost 1 base and J lost 8, with 5 bases in between. Germline V lookup: CDR1 LGHNA, CDR2 YNFKEQ. The CDR3 runs to 12 residues. The CDR3 DNA is TGTGCCAGCAGCCAAGTAGAAGAAAAACTGTTTTTT. Translated, it gives CASSQVEEKLFF.

The count of this clone is one. The CDR3 DNA follows: TGCAGTGCTAGTCCTCCAGGGTATAGCAATCAGCCCCAGCATTTT. Residues: CSASPPGYSNQPQHF. This sequence joins TRBV20-1 and TRBJ1-5, with D perhaps matching TRBD1 (5 bases). The CDR3 sequence is 15 residues long. V was shortened by 3 bases and J by 0 bases, with 12 bases between the two germline ends. Germline V gene sequence: CDR1 DFQATT, CDR2 SNEGSKA (reference sequence).